This TCR beta chain was obtained from a study of tumor-infiltrating lymphocytes in primary liver carcinoma. Study summary: Lesions, classed as T1-T3 N0M0, spanned roughly 4 to 10 cm across.

Joint extraction of RNA and DNA used roughly 19-33 mg of bulk tissue that was unsorted. The patients presented with primary liver carcinoma, which was managed through surgical resection. Sampling of every tumor involved five separate regions. These included the tumor centre. Whole-study results and caveats: A small share of top clones, only about 7.5-25%, was found in all five tumor regions.

The investigators made TCR beta cDNA from 400 to 500 ng total RNA, using a constant-region primer. Amplification in three nested multiplex PCR rounds with slightly modified ARM-PCR gave rise to TCR beta libraries. Amplification in the first two PCR rounds was performed using TRBV1-TRBV30 forward primers and a C-beta reverse primer for around 9 cycles each. Via MiXCR, TCRdb re-called the multiplex PCR reads, giving one row per CDR3 protein. The table includes tens of thousands of distinct CDR3 sequences, 71% detected once. Details on this clonotype: Its target is unknown.

Germline-derived CDR1 and CDR2 are SEHNR and FQNEAQ (reference sequence). This CDR3 is 17 amino acids long. V gave up 2 bases and J gave up 5 bases, with 20 bases separating them. V and J are TRBV7-9 and TRBJ2-3; D perhaps matches TRBD2 (5 bases). This sequence originates from an older woman with primary liver carcinoma and hepatitis B virus infection. The specimen sequenced was liver tumor tissue from sampling region 4. Subset here: tumor region T4, right-lateral pole. The CDR3 protein is CASSLFLSVPPKDTQYF. The CDR3 region has the DNA TGTGCCAGCAGCTTATTCCTTAGCGTCCCCCCCAAAGATACGCAGTATTTT.